The 2 T cell receptor beta chains below were found in one sample sequenced in a study of identical twins. One entry per CDR3 protein results from TCRdb running MiXCR on the 5' RACE reads. The sample records roughly 260,000 distinct CDR3 sequences, roughly an eighth being singletons. The sequenced sample was memory (CD45RO+) T cells sorted from blood. Source of these receptors: a woman aged 18-29 years in good health.

Ten or more counts support this clonotype. The chain combines TRBV6-6 with TRBJ2-1; D remains unclear. V was clipped by 5 bases and J by 8 bases, with 7 bases between them. The germline gives CDR1 MNHNY, CDR2 SVGAGI (reference sequence). CDR3 length equals 11 residues. In nucleotides, the CDR3 is TGTGCCAGCAGTCCACGGGATGAGCAGTTCTTC. This translates into CASSPRDEQFF.

This clonotype was seen a few times. This rearrangement joins TRBV9 to TRBJ2-2; D ambiguous. Per germline, CDR1 SGDLS and CDR2 YYNGEE. There are 16 residues in the CDR3. The V gene lost 3 bases and the J gene lost 1 base, with 13 bases spanning the gap. For the CDR3, the DNA is TGTGCCAGCAGCGCTCAACAGCGAATGAACACCGGGGAGCTGTTTTTT. Encoded protein: CASSAQQRMNTGELFF. The full variable domain, rest sourced from reference TRBV9 and TRBJ2-2, is DSGVTQTPKHLITATGQRVTLRCSPRSGDLSVYWYQQSLDQGLQFLIQYYNGEERAKGNILERFSAQQFPDLHSELNLSSLELGDSALYFCASSAQQRMNTGELFFGEGSRLTVL.